The rows below give T cell receptor beta chains drawn from one sample of a study of cytomegalovirus exposure and HLA in healthy donors. Profiling relied on immunoSEQ multiplex PCR, and the TCRdb table lists in-frame clones only, not all of them. The table includes around 190,000 clones, about 83% detected once. Input material: PBMCs. These receptors were obtained from a man aged 35 to 55 in good health and CMV-seropositive. Each CDR3 is given with its conserved first and last residue. Each record gives: V gene, D gene, J gene, clone size, CDR3 protein, CDR3 DNA. The D gene is left open where the match is weak. Expanded clones are given a class, and other clones once, few, many or no size at all.

V: TRBV11-2; D: TRBD1; J: TRBJ1-4; size: -; CDR3: CASSPGQGATNEKLFF; DNA: TGTGCCAGCAGTCCGGGACAGGGGGCAACTAATGAAAAACTGTTTTTT
V: TRBV28; D: -; J: TRBJ2-3; size: -; CDR3: CASSLVGEYRASDTQYF; DNA: TGTGCCAGCAGTTTGGTTGGAGAGTACAGGGCTTCAGATACGCAGTATTTT
V: TRBV5-1; D: -; J: TRBJ1-2; size: -; CDR3: CASSLGQGTYGYTF; DNA: TGCGCCAGCAGCTTGGGGCAGGGAACCTATGGCTACACCTTC
V: TRBV7-2; D: -; J: TRBJ2-7; size: -; CDR3: CASSLQAQGRLREQYF; DNA: TGTGCCAGCAGCTTACAGGCCCAGGGTCGTTTGAGGGAGCAGTACTTC
V: TRBV5-1; D: -; J: TRBJ1-4; size: -; CDR3: CASSTKRRGATNEKLFF; DNA: TGCGCCAGCAGCACCAAAAGGAGGGGTGCAACTAATGAAAAACTGTTTTTT
V: TRBV5-4; D: TRBD1; J: TRBJ2-2; size: -; CDR3: CASSPRDRNTGELFF; DNA: TGTGCCAGCAGCCCCCGGGACAGGAACACCGGGGAGCTGTTTTTT
V: TRBV7-7; D: -; J: TRBJ2-1; size: -; CDR3: CASSSNGGGEQFF; DNA: TGTGCTAGCAGCTCTAATGGAGGTGGTGAGCAGTTCTTC
V: TRBV5-1; D: -; J: TRBJ2-1; size: -; CDR3: CASSLGTGLAGYNEQFF; DNA: TGCGCCAGCAGCTTGGGAACGGGACTGGCGGGGTACAATGAGCAGTTCTTC
V: TRBV4-2; D: TRBD2; J: TRBJ2-7; size: -; CDR3: CASSQDLASGSMYEQYF; DNA: TGTGCCAGCAGCCAAGATTTGGCTAGCGGGAGCATGTACGAGCAGTACTTC
V: TRBV28; D: TRBD2; J: TRBJ2-3; size: -; CDR3: CASSLVGGRADTQYF; DNA: TGTGCCAGCAGTTTAGTCGGCGGGAGGGCAGATACGCAGTATTTT
V: TRBV7-9; D: -; J: TRBJ1-1; size: -; CDR3: CASSVQADTEAFF; DNA: TGTGCCAGCAGCGTACAGGCTGACACTGAAGCTTTCTTT
V: TRBV5-1; D: -; J: TRBJ2-2; size: -; CDR3: CASSRPGGRELFF; DNA: TGCGCCAGCAGCAGGCCGGGGGGCCGGGAGCTGTTTTTT
V: TRBV5-1; D: TRBD1; J: TRBJ1-2; size: -; CDR3: CASSLVGTAVGYTF; DNA: TGCGCCAGCAGCTTGGTAGGGACAGCGGTCGGCTACACCTTC
V: TRBV27; D: TRBD2; J: TRBJ2-4; size: -; CDR3: CASSLYAGGLAKNIQYF; DNA: TGTGCCAGCAGTTTATACGCGGGGGGTCTAGCCAAAAACATTCAGTACTTC
V: TRBV5-4; D: TRBD2; J: TRBJ2-2; size: -; CDR3: CASSPGTSGLRDTGELFF; DNA: TGTGCCAGCAGCCCAGGGACTAGCGGGCTCCGGGACACCGGGGAGCTGTTTTTT
V: TRBV19; D: -; J: TRBJ2-1; size: -; CDR3: CASSMSPGRHNEQFF; DNA: TGTGCCAGTAGTATGTCCCCGGGAAGGCACAATGAGCAGTTCTTC
V: TRBV30; D: -; J: TRBJ2-3; size: -; CDR3: CAWSAFVSYTDTQYF; DNA: TGTGCCTGGAGTGCCTTTGTCTCCTACACAGATACGCAGTATTTT
V: TRBV9; D: TRBD1; J: TRBJ2-3; size: -; CDR3: CASSVGQASTDTQYF; DNA: TGTGCCAGCAGCGTGGGACAGGCGAGCACAGATACGCAGTATTTT
V: TRBV5-1; D: TRBD1; J: TRBJ1-1; size: few; CDR3: CASSLQGGNTEAFF; DNA: TGCGCCAGCAGCTTGCAGGGGGGGAACACTGAAGCTTTCTTT
V: TRBV5-4; D: -; J: TRBJ2-5; size: -; CDR3: CASKTGSEETQYF; DNA: TGTGCCAGCAAAACAGGGAGCGAAGAGACCCAGTACTTC
V: TRBV9; D: TRBD2; J: TRBJ2-2; size: once; CDR3: CASSRGRVTGELFF; DNA: TGTGCCAGCAGCCGGGGGAGGGTTACCGGGGAGCTGTTTTTT
V: TRBV10-3; D: TRBD1; J: TRBJ2-7; size: once; CDR3: CAISKTGRSYEQYF; DNA: TGTGCCATCAGTAAGACAGGGCGCTCCTACGAGCAGTACTTC
V: TRBV2; D: -; J: TRBJ2-3; size: few; CDR3: CASSTGRGTDTQYF; DNA: TGTGCCAGCAGTACTGGCAGGGGCACAGATACGCAGTATTTT
V: TRBV5-1; D: -; J: TRBJ2-5; size: -; CDR3: CASSLYLHF; DNA: TGCGCCAGCAGCCTCTACCTACACTTC
V: TRBV5-6; D: -; J: TRBJ2-7; size: -; CDR3: CASSLGGSHEQYF; DNA: TGTGCCAGCAGCTTAGGCGGATCACACGAGCAGTACTTC
V: TRBV18; D: -; J: TRBJ2-4; size: once; CDR3: CASSPNPGQRIAKNIQYF; DNA: TGTGCCAGCTCACCCAATCCCGGACAGCGTATAGCCAAAAACATTCAGTACTTC
V: TRBV7-9; D: -; J: TRBJ1-2; size: -; CDR3: CASTYGGNYGYTF; DNA: TGTGCCAGCACCTACGGGGGGAACTATGGCTACACCTTC
V: TRBV6-1; D: -; J: TRBJ1-5; size: -; CDR3: CASMSVGGQPQHF; DNA: TGTGCCAGCATGTCGGTAGGCGGTCAGCCCCAGCATTTT